These T cell receptor beta chains were read from a single sample in a study of vaccination effects on CD4 cells after COVID-19. The data were produced by immunoSEQ multiplex PCR, yet TCRdb's version contains in-frame clones alone and is incomplete. The table shows tens of thousands of clones, with 73% occurring only once. These TCRs are of unknown antigen specificity. The sequencing used CD4+ T cells from PBMCs cultured with SARS-CoV-2 spike peptides, collected before COVID-19 vaccination. The origin of the receptors is a human donor who received a COVID-19 vaccine. Both conserved end residues are part of each CDR3. A D gene is named only where the DNA matches it firmly. Size tells how often a clone was seen (once, few, many) or the class of an expanded clone, and some rows leave it out.

NA	NA	TRBV4-1	TRBJ1-2	TGCGCCAGCAGCCCAGCCGGGACGGCAAGGGTATATGGCTACACCTTC	CASSPAGTARVYGYTF
NA	TRBD1	TRBV4-1	TRBJ1-4	TGCGCCAGCAGCCAAACACACCGGGACAGGGAGGGTGAAAAACTGTTTTTT	CASSQTHRDREGEKLFF
NA	NA	TRBV6-5	TRBJ2-3	TGTGCCAGCAGGCACATGTCCGATACGCAGTATTTT	CASRHMSDTQYF
NA	NA	TRBV27	TRBJ2-2	TGTGCCAGCAGTTTCGCAGCCCCCGACACCGGGGAGCTGTTTTTT	CASSFAAPDTGELFF
few	NA	TRBV3-1/TRBV3-2	TRBJ2-1	TGTGCCAGCAGCCAGGTTCTAGTTTCCTACAATGAGCAGTTCTTC	CASSQVLVSYNEQFF
NA	NA	TRBV7-9	TRBJ2-1	TGTGCCAGCAGCTTGGGGAGCTCCTACAATGAGCAGTTCTTC	CASSLGSSYNEQFF
NA	NA	TRBV6-6	TRBJ1-2	TGTGCCAGCAGTGGCGAAGACAGGTTCTATGGCTACACCTTC	CASSGEDRFYGYTF
NA	TRBD2	TRBV5-1	TRBJ2-3	TGCGCCAGCAGGACCGGCGGGGGGGGACCTAGCACAGATACGCAGTATTTT	CASRTGGGGPSTDTQYF
NA	TRBD2	TRBV5-1	TRBJ2-3	TGCGCCAGCAGCCCCCTGCGTTCGGGGGGAACAGATACGCAGTATTTT	CASSPLRSGGTDTQYF
NA	TRBD1	TRBV5-6	TRBJ1-1	TGTGCCAGCAGCTTAGGGACAGGGCCCCCTTTGAACACTGAAGCTTTCTTT	CASSLGTGPPLNTEAFF
NA	TRBD1	TRBV10-3	TRBJ1-2	TGTGCCATCAGTGAGCCCTCGGACAGGGGAGGGTATGGCTACACCTTC	CAISEPSDRGGYGYTF
NA	TRBD2	TRBV5-1	TRBJ2-1	TGCGCCAGCAGCTTTGGGGCGGGAGCGGAGAATGAGCAGTTCTTC	CASSFGAGAENEQFF
few	NA	TRBV19	TRBJ1-2	TGTGCCACCTACATCCTTGGGGAGGGGGGCGGTGGCTACACCTTC	CATYILGEGGGGYTF
NA	NA	TRBV18	TRBJ1-6	TGTGCCAGCTCACCACAGGACCCAGGGAATTCACCCCTCCACTTT	CASSPQDPGNSPLHF
NA	TRBD1	TRBV6-2/TRBV6-3	TRBJ2-3	TGTGCCAGCAGTTGGGCCAGGGGGCGGGATACGCAGTATTTT	CASSWARGRDTQYF
few	TRBD1	TRBV5-4	TRBJ1-2	TGTGCCAGCAGCTTAGCCGGGACAGGGGACTATGGCTACACCTTC	CASSLAGTGDYGYTF
NA	NA	TRBV4-1	TRBJ2-7	TGCGCCAGCAGCCAAGTACATCGCCCGGGCACCGAGCAGTACTTC	CASSQVHRPGTEQYF
once	NA	TRBV29-1	TRBJ2-6	TGCAGCGTTGAAGGTGTGGGACCAGACCTGACTTTC	CSVEGVGPDLTF
NA	NA	TRBV6-2/TRBV6-3	TRBJ1-5	TGTGCCAGCAGTTACTCGATGGCAGGGTCGGGCAATCAGCCCCAGCATTTT	CASSYSMAGSGNQPQHF
NA	NA	TRBV19	TRBJ1-1	TGTGCCAGTAGTGTTAAAGGAGACACTGAAGCTTTCTTT	CASSVKGDTEAFF
NA	TRBD2	TRBV24-1	TRBJ2-3	TGTGCCACCGGAAGCGGGAGTACGGATACGCAGTATTTT	CATGSGSTDTQYF
few	TRBD2	TRBV7-8	TRBJ2-7	TGTGCCAGCAGCTTAAACGGGGGGTCTTACGAGCAGTACTTC	CASSLNGGSYEQYF
NA	NA	TRBV5-1	TRBJ2-7	TGCGCCAGCAGCTTGGAGGGGCGGAGCTCCTACGAGCAGTACTTC	CASSLEGRSSYEQYF
NA	NA	TRBV24-1	TRBJ2-1	TGTGCCACCAGTGTCAACAATGAGCAGTTCTTC	CATSVNNEQFF
few	TRBD1	TRBV19	TRBJ1-2	TGTGCCAGCACCGGGACAGGGCATACCGGCTTC	CASTGTGHTGF
NA	TRBD1	TRBV6-6	TRBJ1-1	TGTGCCAGCACACTAAGGACAGGGGGCATGAACACTGAAGCTTTCTTT	CASTLRTGGMNTEAFF
few	NA	TRBV3-1/TRBV3-2	TRBJ2-7	TGTGCCAGCAGCCAAGATTTAGCTGGGCCGGACGAGCAGTACTTC	CASSQDLAGPDEQYF